These T cell receptor beta chains were read from a single sample in a study of cytomegalovirus exposure and HLA in healthy donors. Here immunoSEQ multiplex PCR was the method, and the copy in TCRdb shows in-frame clones only, minus some. The sample has roughly 100,000 clones, 65% to 85% seen once. Specimen: PBMCs. The receptors come from a man aged 18 to 29 in good health and CMV-seronegative. Each CDR3 is given with its conserved first and last residue. Fields, in order: V gene, D gene, J gene, clone size, CDR3 DNA, CDR3 protein. The D gene is left open where the match is weak. Clone size is not always given. Where it is, it says once, few, many or a class for expanded clones.

TRBV5-4	TRBD2	TRBJ2-3	.	TGTGCCAGCAAGGGCGGGAGTTCAGATACGCAGTATTTT	CASKGGSSDTQYF
TRBV9	TRBD2	TRBJ2-2	once	TGTGCCAGCAGCGATGGGGAACTAGCGGGAGGTTGGGCCGGGGAGCTGTTTTTT	CASSDGELAGGWAGELFF
TRBV29-1	.	TRBJ2-2	.	TGCAGCGTGGAGGGGGCACTGAGAACCGGGGAGCTGTTTTTT	CSVEGALRTGELFF
TRBV28	.	TRBJ1-2	few	TGTGCCAGCAGTTTCCTTGACAGCATCTATGGCTACACCTTC	CASSFLDSIYGYTF
TRBV28	TRBD1	TRBJ2-7	.	TGTGCCAGCAGGGGTACAGGGGTCTACGAGCAGTACTTC	CASRGTGVYEQYF
TRBV1	.	TRBJ2-5	.	TGCACCAGCAGCCCCCATAGGGGGACCCAGTACTTC	CTSSPHRGTQYF
TRBV27	.	TRBJ2-3	.	TGTGCCAGCAGTTTAGCGGGGAGCACAGATACGCAGTATTTT	CASSLAGSTDTQYF
TRBV9	TRBD1	TRBJ1-5	.	TGTGCCAGCAGCCCAGGGGGCAACTTTAATCAGCCCCAGCATTTT	CASSPGGNFNQPQHF
TRBV6-6	.	TRBJ2-7	.	TGTGCCAGCAGGGAGATACAGGCCTACGAGCAGTACTTC	CASREIQAYEQYF
TRBV7-9	.	TRBJ1-1	.	TGTGCCAGCAGCCCCAGGGTACCGTTGTCTGAAGCTTTCTTT	CASSPRVPLSEAFF
TRBV10-3	TRBD1	TRBJ1-4	few	TGTGCCATCAGTGACAGGGGGAATGAAAAACTGTTTTTT	CAISDRGNEKLFF
TRBV4-2	TRBD1	TRBJ2-4	.	TGTGCCAGCAGCCAAGCCGACAGGGGGACCTTCTCCAAAAACATTCAGTACTTC	CASSQADRGTFSKNIQYF
TRBV5-4	.	TRBJ1-2	.	TGTGCCAGCAGCACAAATGGAGGGTGGGCCTATGGCTACACCTTC	CASSTNGGWAYGYTF
TRBV7-3	TRBD2	TRBJ2-3	.	TGTGCCAGCAGCTTCGGGACTAGCAGCACAGATACGCAGTATTTT	CASSFGTSSTDTQYF
TRBV28	.	TRBJ1-1	.	TGTGCCAGCAGCCCCATCTGGACGAGGGCCACTGAAGCTTTCTTT	CASSPIWTRATEAFF
TRBV2	.	TRBJ1-3	.	TGTGCCAGCAGCATAATTATTACTCTTGGAAACACCATATATTTT	CASSIIITLGNTIYF
TRBV28	TRBD1	TRBJ2-5	.	TGTGCCAGCAGTCTAAACAGGGGCGCAGGGACCCAGTACTTC	CASSLNRGAGTQYF
TRBV9	TRBD1	TRBJ2-3	.	TGTGCCAGCAGCGACAGGGGCGCTAGCACAGATACGCAGTATTTT	CASSDRGASTDTQYF
TRBV12-5	.	TRBJ2-1	.	TGTGCTAGTGGTTTGGTACCCGGGGGACAGAATCTACTCCTGAGCTCCTACAATGAGCAGTTCTTC	CASGLVPGGQNLLLSSYNEQFF
TRBV10-3	TRBD2	TRBJ2-5	.	TGTGCCATCAGTGAGCCTAACCTGGCTAGCGGGAGCGGTCTTCGTCCAGAGACCCAGTACTTC	CAISEPNLASGSGLRPETQYF
TRBV4-1	TRBD2	TRBJ2-1	.	TGCGCCAGCAGCCACACGCTAGCGGGTCTTGAATGGGAGCAGTTCTTC	CASSHTLAGLEWEQFF
TRBV28	.	TRBJ2-7	.	TGTGCCAGCAGTTTTGTGGGAGAGGACGAGCAGTACTTC	CASSFVGEDEQYF
TRBV11-2	TRBD1	TRBJ1-2	.	TGTGCCAGCAGAGAGGGGACAGGCTATGGCTACACCTTC	CASREGTGYGYTF
TRBV15	TRBD1	TRBJ2-5	.	TGTGCCACTGATGAGACAGGGGGTTCGGAGACCCAGTACTTC	CATDETGGSETQYF
TRBV21-1	.	TRBJ2-7	.	TGTGCCAGCAGCAAAGAGCGGAGCTCCTACGAGCAGTACTTC	CASSKERSSYEQYF
TRBV28	TRBD2	TRBJ2-2	.	TGTGCCAGCAGTTCGGCGGGAGCGCGCACCGGGGAGCTGTTTTTT	CASSSAGARTGELFF
TRBV28	.	TRBJ1-1	.	TGTGCCAGCAGTTCAACAGGGTATGATGAAGCTTTCTTT	CASSSTGYDEAFF
TRBV30	TRBD2	TRBJ2-5	.	TGTGCCTGGAGTGTATACGGGGGGGGAGAGACCCAGTACTTC	CAWSVYGGGETQYF
TRBV19	TRBD2	TRBJ2-2	.	TGTGCCAGTAGTCCCCTTGGACTAGCGGGAGCCACCGGGGAGCTGTTTTTT	CASSPLGLAGATGELFF
TRBV19	TRBD1	TRBJ1-4	.	TGTGCCACCAATCCGGGACAGAGGTTCCGAAAACTGTTTTTT	CATNPGQRFRKLFF
TRBV7-3	TRBD1	TRBJ2-2	.	TGTGCCAGCAGCCGGGACAGGACAGACACCGGGGAGCTGTTTTTT	CASSRDRTDTGELFF
TRBV4-3	.	TRBJ2-3	.	TGCGCCAGCAGCCAAGGCGGGGCCTCTAGCACAGATACGCAGTATTTT	CASSQGGASSTDTQYF